This is a list of T cell receptor beta chains from one sample in a study of blood T cell repertoires in COVID-19. Clones were read by immunoSEQ multiplex PCR, and TCRdb kept only the in-frame ones, dropping some. In the table there are over 200,000 clones, roughly 85% of which are singletons. The source material was PBMCs or T cells enriched from blood (not recorded which). The receptor set was obtained from a man between 25 and 39 years old who had recovered from COVID-19. CDR3s include the opening cysteine and the closing phenylalanine or tryptophan. D genes are given only for firm matches. Rows give clone size only sometimes, using once, few, many, or a class for an expanded clone.

cdr3_nt,cdr3_aa,clone_size,d_call,j_call,v_call
TGTGCCAGCAGTGAAGCGAAAGGACTAGCGGGAGGCGGAGATACGCAGTATTTT,CASSEAKGLAGGGDTQYF,-,TRBD2,TRBJ2-3,TRBV6-1
TGTGCCAGCAGCAAGCTAGCGGGAGAGGGTGAGACCCAGTACTTC,CASSKLAGEGETQYF,-,TRBD2,TRBJ2-5,TRBV27
TGTGCCAGCAGTTTGTCACTCACTAGCGGAAACACCGGGGAGCTGTTTTTT,CASSLSLTSGNTGELFF,-,TRBD2,TRBJ2-2,TRBV28
TGTGCCAGCAGCTCGACCGGGACAGGGTTTAATAGCAATCAGCCCCAGCATTTT,CASSSTGTGFNSNQPQHF,few,TRBD1,TRBJ1-5,TRBV7-9
TGTGCCAGCAGCTTGGGGGGACTTACAAACAATGAGCAGTTCTTC,CASSLGGLTNNEQFF,-,-,TRBJ2-1,TRBV5-6
TGTGCCAGCAGTGAATTAACAGAAACCTACACCTTC,CASSELTETYTF,-,-,TRBJ1-2,TRBV6-1
TGTGCCAGCAGTCCCATCAATCAGCCCCAGCATTTT,CASSPINQPQHF,-,-,TRBJ1-5,TRBV27
TGCGCCAGCACCTACAGGGGTGAGCAGTTCTTC,CASTYRGEQFF,-,TRBD1,TRBJ2-1,TRBV5-1
TGTGCCAGTAGGATAACCGGTATTCAGCCCCAGCATTTT,CASRITGIQPQHF,-,-,TRBJ1-5,TRBV19
TGTGCCAGCAGCTCAATCGACAGGCGGGAGCAGTTCTTC,CASSSIDRREQFF,few,-,TRBJ2-1,TRBV7-3
TGTGCCAGCTCACCTGGCCAGGGTAATAAAGATGGCTACACCTTC,CASSPGQGNKDGYTF,-,-,TRBJ1-2,TRBV18
TGTGCCAGTAGTATCGGCGGGACAGGGGCTTACGAGCAGTACTTC,CASSIGGTGAYEQYF,-,TRBD1,TRBJ2-7,TRBV19
TGTGCCAGCAGTGGGAAGGGGGTCGACACTGAAGCTTTCTTT,CASSGKGVDTEAFF,-,-,TRBJ1-1,TRBV2
TGTGCCAGTAGTAGAGGGAGCCGCTATGGCTACACCTTC,CASSRGSRYGYTF,-,-,TRBJ1-2,TRBV19
TGTGCCAGCAGCCAAGTGTCGTCTACGGGCACAGATACGCAGTATTTT,CASSQVSSTGTDTQYF,-,-,TRBJ2-3,TRBV3-1/TRBV3-2
TGTGCCAGCAGCCCGAGATTCCGTGAAAAACTGTTTTTT,CASSPRFREKLFF,-,-,TRBJ1-4,TRBV2
TGTGCCAGCAGCCCTGGACTAGCTGGCGGGGAGCTGTTTTTT,CASSPGLAGGELFF,-,TRBD2,TRBJ2-2,TRBV7-6
TGTGCCATCAGGGCGGGGGTGAACACTGAAGCTTTCTTT,CAIRAGVNTEAFF,-,-,TRBJ1-1,TRBV10-3
TGCGCCAGCAGCCAATCGACAGGGGGATTGGGGGGCTACACCTTC,CASSQSTGGLGGYTF,-,TRBD1,TRBJ1-2,TRBV4-3